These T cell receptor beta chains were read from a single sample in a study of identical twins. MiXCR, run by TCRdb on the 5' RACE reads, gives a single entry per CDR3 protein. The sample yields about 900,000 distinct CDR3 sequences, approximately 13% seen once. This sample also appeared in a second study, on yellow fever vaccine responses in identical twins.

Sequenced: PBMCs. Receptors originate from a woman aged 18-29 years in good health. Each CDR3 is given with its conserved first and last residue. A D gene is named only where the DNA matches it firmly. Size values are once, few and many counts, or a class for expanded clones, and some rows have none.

CASSQDVAGVFNEQFF	TGTGCCAGCAGCCAAGATGTAGCGGGAGTGTTCAATGAGCAGTTCTTC	many	TRBD2	TRBJ2-1	TRBV3-1
CASSLVVAGTRTNPYEQYF	TGCGCCAGCAGCTTGGTGGTTGCCGGGACTAGAACAAATCCCTACGAGCAGTACTTC	few	TRBD2	TRBJ2-7	TRBV5-1
CSARDLSGSDNEQFF	TGCAGTGCTAGAGACTTAAGCGGGAGCGACAATGAGCAGTTCTTC	.	TRBD2	TRBJ2-1	TRBV20-1
CASSLGTALNYGYTF	TGTGCCAGCAGCTTAGGGACAGCCCTTAACTATGGCTACACCTTC	.	.	TRBJ1-2	TRBV7-9
CSARDEEGGTQYF	TGCAGTGCTAGAGATGAGGAGGGGGGGACCCAGTACTTC	many	.	TRBJ2-5	TRBV20-1
CSVEWQGNYGYTF	TGCAGCGTTGAGTGGCAGGGCAACTATGGCTACACCTTC	.	.	TRBJ1-2	TRBV29-1
CSARVRSGLAGDSYNEQFF	TGCAGTGCTAGAGTCAGGAGTGGACTAGCGGGGGACTCCTACAATGAGCAGTTCTTC	many	TRBD2	TRBJ2-1	TRBV20-1
CASSHRTSGGPNTGELFF	TGCGCCAGCAGCCACCGGACTAGCGGGGGCCCGAACACCGGGGAGCTGTTTTTT	many	TRBD2	TRBJ2-2	TRBV4-1
CASSVLQWAEAFF	TGTGCCAGCAGTGTGTTACAGTGGGCCGAAGCTTTCTTT	.	.	TRBJ1-1	TRBV7-2
CASRHGMNTEAFF	TGTGCCAGTAGACACGGAATGAACACTGAAGCTTTCTTT	.	.	TRBJ1-1	TRBV19
CATSKQQSSYNEQFF	TGTGCCACCAGCAAACAGCAAAGCTCCTACAATGAGCAGTTCTTC	few	.	TRBJ2-1	TRBV15
CSAHPGLAGVFNEQFF	TGCAGTGCTCACCCAGGACTAGCGGGCGTCTTCAATGAGCAGTTCTTC	.	TRBD2	TRBJ2-1	TRBV20-1
CASTQEGQGGTGELFF	TGTGCCAGCACTCAGGAGGGTCAGGGGGGCACCGGGGAGCTGTTTTTT	few	.	TRBJ2-2	TRBV2
CASSLARGSGTGELFF	TGCGCCAGCAGCCTGGCGCGCGGGAGCGGCACCGGGGAGCTGTTTTTT	few	TRBD2	TRBJ2-2	TRBV4-1
CASSKRGDSPLYEQYF	TGTGCCAGCAGCAAGAGAGGTGACAGTCCTCTCTACGAGCAGTACTTC	.	.	TRBJ2-7	TRBV11-2
CSARRFAVTLADTQYF	TGCAGTGCTAGGAGATTCGCGGTAACCCTCGCAGATACGCAGTATTTT	.	.	TRBJ2-3	TRBV20-1
CASSSRRRETQYF	TGTGCCAGCAGCTCCCGAAGGCGGGAGACCCAGTACTTC	.	.	TRBJ2-5	TRBV11-2
CASSQMQGTEAFF	TGCGCCAGCAGCCAAATGCAGGGCACTGAAGCTTTCTTT	few	.	TRBJ1-1	TRBV4-1
CASSDDRIQETQYF	TGTGCCAGCAGTGACGACAGGATCCAAGAGACCCAGTACTTC	many	.	TRBJ2-5	TRBV25-1
CASSQAPRQGSSYNEQFF	TGCGCCAGCAGCCAAGCTCCACGACAGGGATCCTCCTACAATGAGCAGTTCTTC	few	TRBD1	TRBJ2-1	TRBV4-1
CASSASAAPALDEQYF	TGTGCCAGCAGTGCGTCAGCCGCCCCAGCTCTGGACGAGCAGTACTTC	few	.	TRBJ2-7	TRBV25-1
CASGIAGVSYEQYF	TGTGCTAGTGGTATCGCCGGGGTATCCTACGAGCAGTACTTC	few	.	TRBJ2-7	TRBV12-5
CASGLAFYNEQFF	TGTGCTAGTGGTTTGGCCTTCTACAATGAGCAGTTCTTC	.	.	TRBJ2-1	TRBV12-5
CASSLEAGNTIYF	TGCGCCAGCAGCTTGGAAGCTGGAAACACCATATATTTT	many	.	TRBJ1-3	TRBV5-1
CASKPPYEQYF	TGTGCCAGCAAACCCCCTTACGAGCAGTACTTC	.	.	TRBJ2-7	TRBV7-9
CASSAQGYNSPLHF	TGTGCCAGCAGCGCACAGGGCTATAATTCACCCCTCCACTTT	few	.	TRBJ1-6	TRBV11-2
CASSKLAGSGDTQYF	TGTGCCAGTAGTAAACTAGCGGGGTCTGGAGATACGCAGTATTTT	.	TRBD2	TRBJ2-3	TRBV19
CASSEQIAVEQFF	TGTGCCAGCAGCGAGCAAATCGCTGTTGAGCAGTTCTTC	.	.	TRBJ2-1	TRBV6-1
CASSSTQLAGRETQYF	TGTGCCAGCAGTTCGACCCAGCTAGCGGGGCGGGAGACCCAGTACTTC	.	TRBD2	TRBJ2-5	TRBV6-5
CASSPLDIPYGYTF	TGCGCCAGCAGCCCCTTGGATATTCCGTATGGCTACACCTTC	many	.	TRBJ1-2	TRBV4-1
CASFKQERLYNEQFF	TGTGCCAGCTTCAAACAGGAACGACTCTACAATGAGCAGTTCTTC	few	.	TRBJ2-1	TRBV5-6
CASSLTAEETQYF	TGTGCCAGCAGCCTGACGGCAGAAGAGACCCAGTACTTC	.	.	TRBJ2-5	TRBV11-3
CASSPSAAGHEQYF	TGTGCCAGCAGCCCCAGCGCGGCGGGGCACGAGCAGTACTTC	few	.	TRBJ2-7	TRBV7-2
CSALDRGPREQFF	TGCAGCGCCCTGGACAGGGGGCCCCGTGAGCAGTTCTTC	few	TRBD1	TRBJ2-1	TRBV29-1
CASYRTGLAGDEQFF	TGTGCCAGTTACAGAACGGGACTAGCGGGGGATGAGCAGTTCTTC	.	TRBD2	TRBJ2-1	TRBV6-1
CASSRTLNEQFF	TGTGCCAGCAGTCGAACCCTGAATGAGCAGTTCTTC	many	.	TRBJ2-1	TRBV5-4
CASSSTGTSGRYNEQFF	TGTGCCAGCAGCTCGACCGGGACTAGCGGGAGATACAATGAGCAGTTCTTC	.	TRBD2	TRBJ2-1	TRBV7-2
CASSGQGVDGYTF	TGTGCCAGCAGTGGACAGGGGGTCGATGGCTACACCTTC	.	TRBD1	TRBJ1-2	TRBV12-3/TRBV12-4
CAISKNGQSTDTQYF	TGTGCCATCAGCAAAAACGGGCAATCCACAGATACGCAGTATTTT	.	.	TRBJ2-3	TRBV10-3
CASSGDRITRNIQYF	TGTGCCAGCAGTGGGGACAGGATAACACGAAACATTCAGTACTTC	.	TRBD1	TRBJ2-4	TRBV6-1
CASSESREGRNEQFF	TGTGCCAGCAGTGAATCGCGGGAGGGCAGGAATGAGCAGTTCTTC	few	TRBD2	TRBJ2-1	TRBV2